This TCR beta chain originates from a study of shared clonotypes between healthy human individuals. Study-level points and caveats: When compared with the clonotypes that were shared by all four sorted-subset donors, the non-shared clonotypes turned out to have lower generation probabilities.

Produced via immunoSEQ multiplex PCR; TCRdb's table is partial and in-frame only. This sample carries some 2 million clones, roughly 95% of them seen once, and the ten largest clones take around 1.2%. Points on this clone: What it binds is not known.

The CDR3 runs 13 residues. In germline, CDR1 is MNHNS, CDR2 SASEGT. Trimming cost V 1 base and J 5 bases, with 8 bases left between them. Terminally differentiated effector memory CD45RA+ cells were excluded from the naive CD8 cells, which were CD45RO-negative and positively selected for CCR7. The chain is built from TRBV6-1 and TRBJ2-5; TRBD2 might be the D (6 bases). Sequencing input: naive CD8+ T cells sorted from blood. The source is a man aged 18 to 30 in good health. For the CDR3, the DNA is TGTGCCAGCAGTGAAGGCGCGGGGGAGACCCAGTACTTC. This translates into CASSEGAGETQYF.